This T cell receptor beta chain was sequenced during a study of shared clonotypes between healthy human individuals. Sequencing was performed with immunoSEQ multiplex PCR; in TCRdb, only in-frame clones are kept and a portion is missing. Among some 2.1 million clones listed, roughly 96% were seen once. Germline V gene lookup returns CDR1 SGHDT and CDR2 YYEEEE. The V gene lost 4 bases and the J gene lost 8 bases, with 15 bases spanning the gap. The CDR3 is 14 amino acids. Findings and limits, study-wide: Expectations were that clonotype sharing among donors would be affected by sequencing depth. With few donors, the genetic and exposure-history diversity represented was limited. Sharing across a handful of donors was seen in 4% to 6.5% of naive CD4 clonotypes.

A note on this clone: The antigen is undetermined.

The chain combines TRBV5-6 with TRBJ1-4, with D tentatively TRBD1 (6 bases). The specimen was naive CD4+ T cells sorted from blood. Noted subset: CD45RA+ positively selected. This TCR was sampled from a man between 18 and 29 years old in good health. In DNA, the CDR3 is TGTGCCAGCAGCCCTTGGGGGGCTGAAGAAAAACTGTTTTTT. Protein sequence: CASSPWGAEEKLFF. Together with reference TRBV5-6 and TRBJ1-4, the CDR3 gives the full variable domain: DAGVTQSPTHLIKTRGQQVTLRCSPKSGHDTVSWYQQALGQGPQFIFQYYEEEERQRGNFPDRFSGHQFPNYSSELNVNALLLGDSALYLCASSPWGAEEKLFFGSGTQLSVL.